These 32 T cell receptor beta chains were all obtained from the same sample, sequenced in a study of HIV-infected patients and healthy controls. TCRdb reprocessed the 5' RACE reads with MiXCR, giving one entry per CDR3 protein. The sample lists tens of thousands of distinct CDR3 sequences; 16% were seen once. Sequencing was done on a sample of CD4+ T cells from blood. These receptors all come from a human donor in good health.

This clonotype appeared once. This chain connects TRBV19 to TRBJ2-7; D is uncertain. CDR1 and CDR2 (germline): LNHDA, SQIVND (reference sequence). The CDR3 covers 15 residues. V dropped 1 base and J dropped 3 bases, with 13 bases sitting between them. The DNA for the CDR3 is TGTGCCAGTAGTATAGCCCCCGACGGCCGCTACGAGCAGTACTTC. Translation gives CASSIAPDGRYEQYF.

This clonotype occurred a few times. J is TRBJ1-4 and V is TRBV4-3; 10 bases align to TRBD1. V trimming: 4 bases; J trimming: 6 bases; junction bases outside the gene matches: 5. Germline V gene sequence: CDR1 LGHNA, CDR2 YSLEER. The CDR3 runs 15 residues. The CDR3 sequence is CASSRSGTGDEKLFF. Here the CDR3 DNA reads TGCGCCAGCAGCCGCAGTGGGACAGGGGATGAAAAACTGTTTTTT.

In its sample, this clonotype was seen many times. The rearrangement joins TRBV5-1 to TRBJ1-1, with D hard to call. Trimming shortened V by 4 bases and J by 5 bases, and 12 bases separated the two germline ends. The CDR3 length is 13 residues. Per germline, CDR1 SGHRS and CDR2 YFSETQ. The CDR3 DNA reads as TGCGCCAGCAGCCTGGGTTTAGGGACTGAAGCTTTCTTT. The encoded protein is CASSLGLGTEAFF.

This chain uses TRBV27 with TRBJ2-3, with 9 positions matching TRBD2. This CDR3 has 15 residues. Looked up from germline, CDR1 is MNHEY and CDR2 is SMNVEV (reference sequence). The J segment lost 8 bases and the V segment lost 3 bases, leaving 9 bases of the junction unmatched. CDR3 nucleotides: TGTGCCAGCAGTTTTGGGGGCGGGAGGGCCGGTACGCAGTATTTT. Its translation: CASSFGGGRAGTQYF.

This clonotype showed up just a few times. V gene TRBV7-9 combines with J gene TRBJ2-1, with 9 bases lining up with TRBD2. The V gene's germline CDR1 is SEHNR and CDR2 FQNEAQ (reference sequence). V was pared by 8 bases and J by 8 bases, with 7 bases of the junction left unmatched. There are 13 residues in the CDR3. DNA of the CDR3: TGTGCCAGCTGTCGACTAGCGGTCGATGAGCAGTTCTTC. Translation: CASCRLAVDEQFF.

This clonotype was observed a handful of times. V is TRBV6-2 or TRBV6-3 and J is TRBJ2-7, with D maybe TRBD1 (5 bases). Trimming cost V 5 bases and J 0 bases, with 11 bases left between them. The CDR3 totals 14 residues. The germline gives CDR1 MNHEY, CDR2 SVGEGT. Here the CDR3 DNA reads TGTGCCAGCAGTAGGACATCGAGCTCCTACGAGCAGTACTTC. This codes for CASSRTSSSYEQYF.

This clonotype was counted ten times or more. The chain employs TRBV7-9 and TRBJ1-3; D ambiguous. CDR1 SEHNR and CDR2 FQNEAQ come from the germline V gene (reference sequence). Trimming took off 2 bases at V and 5 bases at J, with 4 bases between the two ends. The CDR3 runs to 12 residues. CDR3 residues: CASSLIRNTIYF. For the CDR3, the DNA is TGTGCCAGCAGCTTAATCCGAAACACCATATATTTT.

This clonotype appeared many times. CDR3 in amino acids: CASSLFEGKETQYF. CDR3 coding DNA: TGTGCCAGCAGTTTATTCGAGGGTAAAGAGACCCAGTACTTC. The V and J genes are TRBV28 and TRBJ2-5; D might be TRBD2 (5 bases). V lost 1 base and J 3 bases, leaving 9 bases between the germline ends. This CDR3 is built from 14 residues. From germline, CDR1 is MDHEN and CDR2 SYDVKM.

This clonotype was seen more than once but under ten times. CDR3 coding DNA: TGTGCCACCAGTGATTCCGACCCAACGGGAGGTGGTTACAATGAGCAGTTCTTC. It codes for CATSDSDPTGGGYNEQFF. The J gene is TRBJ2-1, the V gene TRBV24-1, with 7 bases fitting TRBD2. With V trimmed by 2 bases and J by 4 bases, 13 bases remained unmatched. Germline V CDR1 and CDR2: KGHDR, SFDVKD. The CDR3 extends over 18 amino acids.

This clonotype was seen a handful of times. The chain has TRBV7-2 and TRBJ2-5, with D maybe TRBD1 (6 bases). V lost 2 bases, J lost 4 bases, and 11 bases lay in between. Per the germline V gene, CDR1 is SGHTA and CDR2 is FQGNSA. The CDR3 spans 14 residues. CDR3 sequence reads: CASSLMTGPETQYF. The CDR3 nucleotides are TGTGCCAGCAGCTTAATGACAGGTCCAGAGACCCAGTACTTC.

This clonotype has ten or more counts. The chain employs TRBV12-3 or TRBV12-4 and TRBJ1-1, with 9 nucleotides matching TRBD1. The J segment lost 5 bases and the V segment lost 9 bases, leaving 13 bases of the junction unmatched. The CDR3 runs 15 residues. CDR3 loop: CASTDRGWYGTEAFF. CDR3 coding DNA: TGTGCCAGTACGGACAGGGGTTGGTATGGGACTGAAGCTTTCTTT.

The chain links TRBV24-1 to TRBJ1-2; maybe TRBD1 (5 bases). This CDR3 is built from 13 residues. Germline assignment: CDR1 KGHDR and CDR2 SFDVKD. V gave up 2 bases and J gave up 6 bases, with 9 bases separating them. As DNA, the CDR3 is TGTGCCACCAGTGATTGGGGCAGCGATGGCTACACCTTC. It yields the protein CATSDWGSDGYTF.

This clonotype was observed a handful of times. The CDR3 DNA follows: TGCGCCAGCAGCTTGGGTGCGGTAGGGGGGTCCTACGAGCAGTACTTC. This encodes CASSLGAVGGSYEQYF. The chain is built from TRBV5-1 and TRBJ2-7; D tentatively fits TRBD1 or TRBD2 (6 bases each). From germline, CDR1 is SGHRS and CDR2 YFSETQ. The length of the CDR3 is 16 residues. Deletions cut 0 bases from V and 1 base from J, with 14 bases between.

The chain has TRBV7-9 and TRBJ1-1; 11 nucleotides agree with TRBD1. The CDR3 runs 15 residues. J gave up 8 bases and V 2 bases, and 7 bases lay outside the gene matches. The germline CDR1 and CDR2 sequences are SEHNR and FQNEAQ (reference sequence). CDR3 protein: CASSLTGTGGTEAFF. CDR3 coding DNA: TGTGCCAGCAGCTTAACCGGGACAGGGGGGACCGAAGCTTTCTTT.

This chain links TRBV7-9 with TRBJ2-3; TRBD2 matches at 7 bases. V gave up 4 bases and J gave up 4 bases; unmatched junction bases: 8. Germline assignment: CDR1 SEHNR and CDR2 FQNEAQ (reference sequence). The CDR3 has 15 residues. The CDR3 nucleotides are TGTGCCAGCAGCTCCGGACTAGATAGTGCAGATACGCAGTATTTT. Translated: CASSSGLDSADTQYF. The full variable domain, its missing parts supplied by reference TRBV7-9 and TRBJ2-3, is DTGVSQNPRHKITKRGQNVTFRCDPISEHNRLYWYRQTLGQGPEFLTYFQNEAQLEKSRLLSDRFSAERPKGSFSTLEIQRTEQGDSAMYLCASSSGLDSADTQYFGPGTRLTVL.

The chain links TRBV7-8 to TRBJ2-3; 8 bases line up with TRBD2. CDR3 size: 16 residues. V shed 5 bases and J 2 bases; nucleotides not matched to a gene: 9. Per the germline V gene, CDR1 is SGHVS and CDR2 is FQNEAQ. The CDR3 sequence is CASSRRVAGNTDTQYF. CDR3 sequence (DNA): TGTGCCAGCAGCCGCCGGGTAGCGGGGAACACAGATACGCAGTATTTT.

This clonotype was counted a few times. The chain uses TRBV18 and TRBJ2-3, with 10 bases identical to TRBD2. The junction had 4 bases not matched to a gene; V was cut back by 4 bases and J by 0 bases. Germline values: CDR1 KGHSH, CDR2 LQKENI. CDR3 length equals 16 residues. The CDR3 DNA reads as TGTGCCAGCTCACGATCGACTAGCGGGAGCACAGATACGCAGTATTTT. It yields the protein CASSRSTSGSTDTQYF.

V is TRBV19 and J is TRBJ1-5; D gene uncertain. The V end was cut by 2 bases, the J end by 4 bases, with 9 bases between. Looked up from germline, CDR1 is LNHDA and CDR2 is SQIVND (reference sequence). The CDR3 contains 14 residues. CDR3 sequence reads: CASSISRMNQPQHF. CDR3 in DNA: TGTGCCAGTAGTATAAGTCGGATGAATCAGCCCCAGCATTTT.

The CDR3 DNA reads as TGTGCCAGCAGTTTAAGCGGGGGGTCCGTAGATACGCAGTATTTT. Protein product: CASSLSGGSVDTQYF. The chain recombines TRBV6-5 with TRBJ2-3; 9 nucleotides match TRBD2. The CDR3 is 15 amino acids. The V gene end was trimmed by 4 bases and the J gene end by 5 bases; junction bases not matched to a gene: 7. Looked up from germline, CDR1 is MNHEY and CDR2 is SVGAGI.

This clonotype was observed a handful of times. This chain joins TRBV7-3 and TRBJ1-1; 9 bases agree with TRBD1. This CDR3 has 16 amino acids. Germline CDR1 reads SGHTA; CDR2 reads FQGTGA. The V segment lost 5 bases and the J segment 1 base; nucleotides outside the gene matches: 8. CDR3 residues: CASSRGTGLPNTEAFF. The CDR3 nucleotides read TGTGCCAGCAGCCGGGGGACAGGGCTCCCGAACACTGAAGCTTTCTTT.

This clonotype has only a few counts. This rearrangement joins TRBV3-1 to TRBJ2-6, with D hard to call. V was clipped by 5 bases and J by 0 bases, with 8 bases between them. The CDR3 runs 15 residues. Germline-derived CDR1 and CDR2 are LGHDT and YNNKEL (reference sequence). CDR3 amino acids: CASSSRTSGANVLTF. As DNA, the CDR3 is TGTGCCAGCAGCTCCCGGACCTCTGGGGCCAACGTCCTGACTTTC.

This clonotype has at least ten counts. This chain joins TRBV14 and TRBJ2-7, with D possibly TRBD2 on 6 matching bases. Between the trimmed V and J ends, which lost 4 bases and 3 bases, there was a span of 13 bases. Germline CDR1 reads SGHDN; CDR2 reads FVKESK. The CDR3 runs 14 residues. CDR3 sequence (DNA): TGTGCCAGCAGCCGTATTGGGGGGAGCTACGAGCAGTACTTC. Translation gives CASSRIGGSYEQYF.

This clonotype was seen ten or more times. In DNA, the CDR3 is TGTGCCAGCAGTCCACATAACAGGGGAGGGGAGACCCAGTACTTC. It encodes CASSPHNRGGETQYF. This chain connects TRBV28 to TRBJ2-5; D is tentatively TRBD1 or TRBD2 (7 bases each). Trimming took 5 bases from V and 5 from J, leaving 18 bases between them. The CDR3 extends over 15 amino acids. Germline V CDR1 and CDR2: MDHEN, SYDVKM. The full variable domain, in which reference TRBV28 and TRBJ2-5 provide the parts outside the CDR3, is DVKVTQSSRYLVKRTGEKVFLECVQDMDHENMFWYRQDPGLGLRLIYFSYDVKMKEKGDIPEGYSVSREKKERFSLILESASTNQTSMYLCASSPHNRGGETQYFGPGTRLLVL.

The chain recombines TRBV6-1 with TRBJ2-3; no definite D call. Trimming took 4 bases from V and 2 from J, leaving 7 bases between them. The CDR3 runs to 13 residues. Germline-derived CDR1 and CDR2 are MNHNS and SASEGT. This CDR3 reads CASSARSTDTQYF. For the CDR3, the DNA is TGTGCCAGCAGTGCCCGATCCACAGATACGCAGTATTTT.

This clonotype turned up a few times. The CDR3 sequence is CASRDAPGGDNSGANVLTF. The CDR3 DNA is TGTGCCAGCAGGGACGCTCCCGGAGGGGACAACTCTGGGGCCAACGTCCTGACTTTC. The chain joins TRBV6-6 to TRBJ2-6; D tentatively fits TRBD1 or TRBD2 (6 bases each). CDR1 is MNHNY, CDR2 SVGAGI, per germline (reference sequence). This CDR3 region has 19 residues. V shed 6 bases and J shed 0 bases, with 21 bases lying between them.

The rearrangement links TRBV5-1 to TRBJ2-7; the match to TRBD2 covers 11 bases. This CDR3 has 16 residues. CDR1 and CDR2 (germline): SGHRS, YFSETQ. V dropped 0 bases and J dropped 5; count of bases not matched to a gene: 7. DNA of the CDR3: TGCGCCAGCAGCTTGGCGACTAGCGGGATTCGCCACGAGCAGTACTTC. Protein product: CASSLATSGIRHEQYF.

This clonotype has only a few counts. The chain is built from TRBV18 and TRBJ1-1; D call uncertain. CDR1 is KGHSH, CDR2 LQKENI, per germline. Trimming removed 2 bases from V and 4 bases from J, with 11 bases in between. The CDR3 has 14 amino acids. CDR3 residues: CASSPGGGVTEAFF. DNA for the CDR3: TGTGCCAGCTCACCAGGCGGCGGGGTCACTGAAGCTTTCTTT.

Ten or more counts support this clonotype. The chain joins TRBV29-1 to TRBJ2-3, with 8 bases lining up with TRBD2. The CDR3 has 15 amino acids. Germline V gene sequence: CDR1 SQVTM, CDR2 ANQGSEA. Trimming cost V 5 bases and J 0 bases; bases outside gene matches: 7. The CDR3 reads CSVYRGGFSTDTQYF. CDR3 DNA sequence: TGCAGCGTTTACCGGGGGGGGTTTAGCACAGATACGCAGTATTTT.

The V and J genes are TRBV5-1 and TRBJ1-1; D unresolved. This CDR3 is built from 13 residues. The germline V gene has CDR1 SGHRS and CDR2 YFSETQ. Trimming cost V 2 bases and J 1 base, with 6 bases left between them. The CDR3 sequence: CASSFSGNTEAFF. DNA for the CDR3: TGCGCCAGCAGCTTTTCAGGGAACACTGAAGCTTTCTTT.

This clonotype was counted ten times or more. The chain employs TRBV7-2 and TRBJ1-5; unclear D gene. This CDR3 contains 15 residues. Germline-derived CDR1 and CDR2 are SGHTA and FQGNSA. Trimming left V 0 bases short and J 0 bases short, with 6 bases between. The CDR3 sequence is CASSLASASNQPQHF. The CDR3 DNA follows: TGTGCCAGCAGCTTAGCGTCGGCTAGCAATCAGCCCCAGCATTTT.

The chain links TRBV20-1 to TRBJ1-1, with D possibly matching TRBD1 (5 bases). The V end was cut by 3 bases, the J end by 2 bases, with 10 bases between. Germline V lookup: CDR1 DFQATT, CDR2 SNEGSKA (reference sequence). This CDR3 region has 13 residues. As DNA, the CDR3 is TGCAGTGCTAGGGGGGACGGAAACACTGAAGCTTTCTTT. Its protein is CSARGDGNTEAFF.

This chain links TRBV6-6 with TRBJ2-1, with 8 bases lining up with TRBD2. This CDR3 spans 15 amino acids. The junction had 9 bases not matched to a gene; V was cut back by 0 bases and J by 11 bases. Germline values: CDR1 MNHNY, CDR2 SVGAGI (reference sequence). The CDR3 DNA is TGTGCCAGCAGTTACTCCCAGGCGGTAGCGGGGCAGCAGTTCTTC. As protein: CASSYSQAVAGQQFF.